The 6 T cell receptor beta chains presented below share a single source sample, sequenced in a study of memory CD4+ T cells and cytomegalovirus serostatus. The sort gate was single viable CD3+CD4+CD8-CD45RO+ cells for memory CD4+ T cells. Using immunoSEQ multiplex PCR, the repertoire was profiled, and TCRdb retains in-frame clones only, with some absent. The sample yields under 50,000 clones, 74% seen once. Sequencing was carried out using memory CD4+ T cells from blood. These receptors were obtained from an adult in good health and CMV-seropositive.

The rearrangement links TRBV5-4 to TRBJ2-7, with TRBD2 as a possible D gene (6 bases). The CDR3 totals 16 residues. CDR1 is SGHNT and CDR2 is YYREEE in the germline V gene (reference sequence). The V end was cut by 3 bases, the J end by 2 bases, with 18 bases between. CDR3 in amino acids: CASSSAAGTHAYEQYF. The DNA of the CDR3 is TGTGCCAGCAGCTCAGCCGCCGGGACTCACGCCTACGAGCAGTACTTC.

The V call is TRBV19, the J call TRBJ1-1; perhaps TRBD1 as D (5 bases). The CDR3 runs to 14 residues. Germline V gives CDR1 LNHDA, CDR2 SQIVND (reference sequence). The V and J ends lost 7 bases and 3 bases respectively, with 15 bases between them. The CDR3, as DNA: TGTGCCAGTACCCAGGGCCAATGGGACACTGAAGCTTTCTTT. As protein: CASTQGQWDTEAFF.

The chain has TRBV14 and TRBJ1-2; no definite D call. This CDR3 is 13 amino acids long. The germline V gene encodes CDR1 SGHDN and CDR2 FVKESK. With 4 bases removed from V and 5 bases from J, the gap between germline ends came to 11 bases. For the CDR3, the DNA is TGTGCCAGCAGCCCCTCCCTAGGGTATGGCTACACCTTC. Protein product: CASSPSLGYGYTF.

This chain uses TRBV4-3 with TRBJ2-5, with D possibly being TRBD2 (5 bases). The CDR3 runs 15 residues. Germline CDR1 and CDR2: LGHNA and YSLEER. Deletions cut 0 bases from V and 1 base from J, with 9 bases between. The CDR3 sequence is CASSQEASFQETQYF. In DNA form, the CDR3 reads TGCGCCAGCAGCCAAGAAGCTAGCTTCCAAGAGACCCAGTACTTC.

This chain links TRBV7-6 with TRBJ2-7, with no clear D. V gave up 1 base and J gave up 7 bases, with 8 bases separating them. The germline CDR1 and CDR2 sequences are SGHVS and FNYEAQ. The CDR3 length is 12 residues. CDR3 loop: CASSLVAFEQYF. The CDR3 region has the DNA TGTGCCAGCAGCTTAGTGGCGTTTGAGCAGTACTTC.

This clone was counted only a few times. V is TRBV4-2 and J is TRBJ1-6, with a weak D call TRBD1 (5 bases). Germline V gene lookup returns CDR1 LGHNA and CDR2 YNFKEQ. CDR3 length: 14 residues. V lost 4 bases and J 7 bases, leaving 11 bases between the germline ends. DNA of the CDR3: TGTGCCAGCAGCCTGGGGCTACTCAATTCACCCCTCCACTTT. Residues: CASSLGLLNSPLHF.